This T cell receptor beta chain was recorded in a study of beta chain features in type 1 diabetes. This CDR3 is built from 17 residues. This clone was found a few times. What it recognizes is unknown. General study results and limits: Shorter TCRB CDR3s, moderately but significantly so, were found in Type 1 diabetes patients in all four CD4+ subsets.

Reverse transcription of all isolated RNA meant that expressed TCRB transcripts were sequenced. Libraries were prepared by immunoSEQ multiplex PCR; TCRdb keeps only in-frame clonotypes and omits some of them. The data contain about 270,000 clones, around 15% of them singletons. The rearrangement joins TRBV21-1 to TRBJ2-1; TRBD2, the table's D call, lacks a check against the DNA. TRBV21-1 is classified as a pseudogene. This clonotype was obtained from a man aged 25-45 years with type 1 diabetes. Sequenced sample: naive CD4+ T cells from blood. The chain's CDR3 is CASTNTKTGSSYNEQFF. The CDR3 DNA reads as TGTGCCAGCACTAACACGAAGACGGGAAGCTCCTACAATGAGCAGTTCTTC.